This T cell receptor beta chain was retrieved from a study of response to subunit inactivated influenza vaccine (dated by TCRdb to the late 2010s). About the investigation overall: The study used deep quantitative T cell receptor repertoire profiling to track responses to a trivalent subunit inactivated influenza vaccine.

Library preparation employed RT-PCR. TCRdb shows the sequencer as Illumina HiSeq 2500. The public sequencing data were trimmed at Q25 with fastp and processed into clonotypes with MiXCR by TCRdb, which kept only in-frame beta chains. Rows are unified per CDR3 protein, each entry keeping the most common DNA and genes. Present in this sample are around 600,000 distinct CDR3 sequences, about 11% of which were seen just once. Of the sample, more than 9.5% falls within the top ten clones. Trimming accounts for 6 bases at V and 7 bases at J, while the number of junction bases matched to no gene is 3. The CDR3 sequence holds 13 residues, the cysteine and phenylalanine included. This entry keeps only the CDR3 DNA: 39 bases, framed from base 1. Regarding this clonotype: Its antigen remains unidentified. Base quality data are lacking; no much larger clone is found one base away.

Overall study results and their limits: It was suggested by the authors that each seasonal influenza vaccination may recruit only a limited number of new T cells.

A further study also used this sample, focusing on T cells expressing NK-cell markers. The second paper further reports: TCR beta cDNA libraries were made by 5'RACE template switching that added a universal primer site and unique molecular identifiers. TCR beta-chain repertoires were profiled in sorted CD3+CD56+NKG2C+, CD3+CD56+NKG2C- and CD3+CD56-NKG2C+ T-cell subsets from eight donors. Of the eight sequenced donors, seven were found to be HCMV-seropositive and one was found to be HCMV-seronegative. In several experiments an anti-gammadeltaTCR antibody was added to restrict sorting to alphabetaTCR-expressing T cells. In several donors, the dominant CD3+CD56+NKG2C+ clonotypes ranked among the top 10 CD8+ clonotypes, making up roughly 1.0-7.0% of CD8+ T cells. Those dominant clonotypes were again the most abundant among CD3+CD56-NKG2C+ cells in several donors, at roughly 25-60.1%. Whether the expanded NKG2C-expressing T cell clones were specific for HCMV antigens was left unclear. The eight sequenced donors were randomly selected healthy volunteers, three men and five women. A commercial ELISA kit detecting HCMV-specific IgG in serum was used to determine HCMV serostatus. Ficoll density gradient centrifugation was used to isolate peripheral blood mononuclear cells from blood. For about 6 donors, unsorted PBMC were also used to sequence bulk peripheral blood T-cell repertoires. cDNA synthesis was primed from the TCR beta constant segment, followed by two successive PCR amplification steps. Illumina HiSeq 2000/2500, MiSeq or NextSeq was used to sequence libraries as 2 x 150 bp reads. Reads were demultiplexed and grouped by UMI with MIGEC, and clonotypes were assembled and quantified with MiTCR. To remove erroneous sequences, TCR cDNA sequences were retained only when supported by two or more reads. The tcR package was used for downstream repertoire analysis, and clonotypes were matched between fractions using CDR3 nucleotide sequence together with V segment. VDJmatch was used to annotate antigen specificity against VDJdb, with one amino acid substitution in CDR3 allowed.

The sample here was PBMCs from blood, taken on the day of vaccination. This TCR came from a man between 50 and 59 years old who received an inactivated influenza vaccine. Donor details come from another sample of the same person, matched by shared clones. The rearranged segments are TRBV12-3 or TRBV12-4 and TRBJ1-6, with 7 central nucleotides matching TRBD1. The CDR3: CASRTGQNSPLHF. The nucleotide sequence reads TGTGCCAGCAGGACAGGGCAGAATTCACCCCTCCACTTT.